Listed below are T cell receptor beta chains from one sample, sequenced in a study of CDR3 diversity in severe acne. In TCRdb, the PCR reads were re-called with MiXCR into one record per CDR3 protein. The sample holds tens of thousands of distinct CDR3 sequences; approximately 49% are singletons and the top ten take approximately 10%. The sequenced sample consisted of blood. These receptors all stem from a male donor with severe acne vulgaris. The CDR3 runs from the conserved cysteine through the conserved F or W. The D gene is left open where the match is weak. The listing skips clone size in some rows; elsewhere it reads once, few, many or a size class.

cdr3_aa: CASSPLAGGTEQFF
cdr3_nt: TGTGCCAGCAGTCCGCTAGCGGGAGGTACTGAGCAGTTCTTC
d_call: TRBD2
j_call: TRBJ2-1
clone_size: few
v_call: TRBV12-3/TRBV12-4

cdr3_aa: CATSRETNVLTF
cdr3_nt: TGTGCCACCAGCAGAGAAACCAACGTCCTGACTTTC
d_call: -
j_call: TRBJ2-6
clone_size: -
v_call: TRBV15

cdr3_aa: CSVVWGASPIGDTQYF
cdr3_nt: TGCAGCGTTGTTTGGGGTGCTAGCCCGATTGGAGATACGCAGTATTTT
d_call: -
j_call: TRBJ2-3
clone_size: -
v_call: TRBV29-1

cdr3_aa: CASSYRGYGYTF
cdr3_nt: TGTGCCAGCAGTTACAGGGGTTATGGCTACACCTTC
d_call: -
j_call: TRBJ1-2
clone_size: -
v_call: TRBV6-5

cdr3_aa: CASSVGLAGNEQFF
cdr3_nt: TGTGCCAGCAGCGTAGGACTAGCGGGAAATGAGCAGTTCTTC
d_call: TRBD2
j_call: TRBJ2-1
clone_size: once
v_call: TRBV13

cdr3_aa: CASSEGRSVETQYF
cdr3_nt: TGTGCCAGCAGTGAGGGCAGGAGCGTGGAGACCCAGTACTTC
d_call: -
j_call: TRBJ2-5
clone_size: many
v_call: TRBV2

cdr3_aa: CAISEDFGTLNEQFF
cdr3_nt: TGTGCCATCAGTGAGGACTTCGGGACTCTAAATGAGCAGTTCTTC
d_call: -
j_call: TRBJ2-1
clone_size: many
v_call: TRBV10-3

cdr3_aa: CSARDPTGKFAEAFF
cdr3_nt: TGCAGTGCTAGAGATCCGACAGGGAAGTTCGCTGAAGCTTTCTTT
d_call: TRBD1
j_call: TRBJ1-1
clone_size: -
v_call: TRBV20-1

cdr3_aa: CSAEWEFEQFF
cdr3_nt: TGCAGTGCGGAATGGGAGTTCGAGCAGTTCTTC
d_call: -
j_call: TRBJ2-1
clone_size: many
v_call: TRBV20-1

cdr3_aa: CASRSEGRDPTGELFF
cdr3_nt: TGTGCCAGCAGGTCGGAGGGCAGGGACCCCACCGGGGAGCTGTTTTTT
d_call: -
j_call: TRBJ2-2
clone_size: -
v_call: TRBV11-2

cdr3_aa: CSAREQGVDEQYF
cdr3_nt: TGCAGTGCTAGAGAACAGGGGGTGGACGAGCAGTACTTC
d_call: TRBD1
j_call: TRBJ2-7
clone_size: -
v_call: TRBV20-1

cdr3_aa: CASSLIGVTYNSPLHF
cdr3_nt: TGCGCCAGCAGCTTGATAGGGGTCACCTATAATTCACCCCTCCACTTT
d_call: -
j_call: TRBJ1-6
clone_size: medium-sized
v_call: TRBV5-1

cdr3_aa: CASTFTDLGVSGELFF
cdr3_nt: TGTGCCAGCACCTTTACCGATCTTGGGGTATCCGGGGAGCTGTTTTTT
d_call: -
j_call: TRBJ2-2
clone_size: -
v_call: TRBV2

cdr3_aa: CTGVGDRSEQFF
cdr3_nt: TGCACGGGAGTCGGGGACCGTAGTGAGCAGTTCTTC
d_call: -
j_call: TRBJ2-1
clone_size: -
v_call: TRBV29-1

cdr3_aa: CASSLDQQARSAEAFF
cdr3_nt: TGCGCCAGCAGCTTGGATCAACAGGCCCGGTCGGCTGAAGCTTTCTTT
d_call: -
j_call: TRBJ1-1
clone_size: many
v_call: TRBV5-1

cdr3_aa: CASSYEAGLGTEAFF
cdr3_nt: TGTGCCAGCAGTTACGAAGCAGGGCTAGGGACTGAAGCTTTCTTT
d_call: -
j_call: TRBJ1-1
clone_size: -
v_call: TRBV6-7

cdr3_aa: CASTKGLVYTGELFF
cdr3_nt: TGTGCCAGCACTAAGGGACTAGTGTACACCGGGGAGCTGTTTTTT
d_call: TRBD2
j_call: TRBJ2-2
clone_size: many
v_call: TRBV2

cdr3_aa: CATWTKGTQYF
cdr3_nt: TGTGCCACCTGGACTAAGGGAACGCAGTATTTT
d_call: -
j_call: TRBJ2-3
clone_size: many
v_call: TRBV10-3

cdr3_aa: CASSESRGREDEQYF
cdr3_nt: TGTGCCAGCAGTGAGTCGAGGGGGCGGGAGGACGAGCAGTACTTC
d_call: -
j_call: TRBJ2-7
clone_size: few
v_call: TRBV25-1

cdr3_aa: CASSWALLGGNNEQFF
cdr3_nt: TGCGCCAGCAGCTGGGCCCTCTTGGGGGGTAACAATGAGCAGTTCTTC
d_call: -
j_call: TRBJ2-1
clone_size: many
v_call: TRBV5-1

cdr3_aa: CSVEGLAETQYF
cdr3_nt: TGCAGCGTGGAGGGACTAGCGGAGACCCAGTACTTC
d_call: TRBD2
j_call: TRBJ2-5
clone_size: once
v_call: TRBV29-1

cdr3_aa: CSAAGTSGEETQYF
cdr3_nt: TGCAGTGCCGCCGGGACTAGCGGGGAAGAGACCCAGTACTTC
d_call: TRBD2
j_call: TRBJ2-5
clone_size: many
v_call: TRBV20-1

cdr3_aa: CSARGDRAYTEAFF
cdr3_nt: TGCAGTGCTAGAGGCGACAGGGCGTACACTGAAGCTTTCTTT
d_call: TRBD1
j_call: TRBJ1-1
clone_size: many
v_call: TRBV20-1

cdr3_aa: CSVVRAYTDTQYF
cdr3_nt: TGCAGCGTTGTACGAGCCTACACAGATACGCAGTATTTT
d_call: -
j_call: TRBJ2-3
clone_size: many
v_call: TRBV29-1

cdr3_aa: CATSDPGLAGVGQFF
cdr3_nt: TGTGCCACCAGTGATCCGGGACTAGCGGGAGTGGGGCAGTTCTTC
d_call: TRBD2
j_call: TRBJ2-1
clone_size: many
v_call: TRBV24-1

cdr3_aa: CASRSQWEQGNTGELFF
cdr3_nt: TGTGCCAGCAGAAGCCAATGGGAACAGGGGAACACCGGGGAGCTGTTTTTT
d_call: -
j_call: TRBJ2-2
clone_size: -
v_call: TRBV3-1

cdr3_aa: CASTSDVYIPYYGYTF
cdr3_nt: TGTGCCAGCACTTCCGACGTTTACATACCCTACTATGGCTACACCTTC
d_call: -
j_call: TRBJ1-2
clone_size: -
v_call: TRBV7-9

cdr3_aa: CATSRDPSPGGYSYEQYF
cdr3_nt: TGTGCCACCAGCAGAGATCCCTCTCCAGGGGGTTACTCCTACGAGCAGTACTTC
d_call: TRBD1
j_call: TRBJ2-7
clone_size: many
v_call: TRBV15

cdr3_aa: CASNASGNPNTGELFF
cdr3_nt: TGTGCCAGCAACGCCTCCGGGAACCCCAACACCGGGGAGCTGTTTTTT
d_call: -
j_call: TRBJ2-2
clone_size: -
v_call: TRBV9